Listed below are T cell receptor beta chains from one sample, sequenced in a study of CXCR3-negative and CXCR3-positive naive CD8 T cells. TCRdb reprocessed the 5' RACE reads, keeping one entry per CDR3 protein, no DNA. Seen in this sample are about 92,000 distinct CDR3 sequences; the ten most common clones hold 0.82%. What was sequenced was naive CXCR3+ CD8+ T cells from blood. The receptors stem from a human donor in good health. Some clones in this sample may be carry-over from other donors' samples. Both conserved end residues are part of each CDR3.

>TRBJ2-3|TRBV12-3/TRBV12-4
CASTPRDRATDTQYF
>TRBJ1-1|TRBV29-1
CSVVTGYTEAFF
>TRBJ2-7|TRBV29-1
CSVEAGRAYEQYF
>TRBJ2-7|TRBV19
CASSSSWGGYYEQYF
>TRBJ2-4|TRBV5-1
CASSKGQGASKNIQYF
>TRBJ1-1|TRBV20-1
CSARAGETEAFF
>TRBJ2-1|TRBV30
CAWSGTGTGLHEQFF
>TRBJ2-7|TRBV29-1
CSVDIYEEQYF
>TRBJ1-2|TRBV15
CATSRGVVNYGYTF
>TRBJ2-1|TRBV14
CASSQPRGSEQFF
>TRBJ2-2|TRBV29-1
CSVRTGETGELFF
>TRBJ1-5|TRBV7-9
CASSQDGQPQHF
>TRBJ2-7|TRBV10-3
CAISEGLEQYF
>TRBJ1-4|TRBV29-1
CSVPPGGTNEKLFF
>TRBJ2-7|TRBV6-1
CASSEELAGVAYEQYF
>TRBJ1-5|TRBV28
CAAAGPGRRNQPQHF
>TRBJ2-1|TRBV20-1
CSASIELAGVSYNEQFF
>TRBJ1-1|TRBV7-9
CASSPKGSGTEAFF
>TRBJ2-1|TRBV7-3
CASSLYHSLNEQFF
>TRBJ2-1|TRBV6-5
CASSSPGLGEQFF
>TRBJ2-7|TRBV7-9
CASSREAYEQYF
>TRBJ2-3|TRBV11-2
CASSLEALQVADTQYF
>TRBJ2-7|TRBV2
CASSEVSGGAYEQYF
>TRBJ2-1|TRBV24-1
CATSDLGGDEQFF
>TRBJ2-5|TRBV7-9
CASSLWGETDQETQYF
>TRBJ1-1|TRBV12-3/TRBV12-4
CASRDSMNTEAFF
>TRBJ2-7|TRBV7-9
CASSPGAGAEQYF
>TRBJ2-1|TRBV24-1
CATSDLGGGEFF
>TRBJ2-7|TRBV7-9
CASSLDYPSSYEQYF
>TRBJ2-7|TRBV20-1
CSARVRVASYEQYF
>TRBJ2-5|TRBV7-7
CASSSGIGETQYF
>TRBJ2-1|TRBV5-4
CASSLSPFNEQFF
>TRBJ2-2|TRBV7-6
CASSFGTGPTGELFF
>TRBJ2-5|TRBV4-3
CASSQDNYQETQYF
>TRBJ2-5|TRBV3-1
CASSGREMGVEETQYF
>TRBJ2-7|TRBV10-3
CATRAEGPSYEQYF
>TRBJ2-1|TRBV5-1
CASSLSRGVYNEQFF
>TRBJ2-7|TRBV10-3
CAISADGSYEQYF
>TRBJ2-7|TRBV3-1
CASSQEGGRNNEQYF
>TRBJ2-7|TRBV27
CASSLLGGNYEQYF
>TRBJ1-1|TRBV7-9
CASSVGNVEAFF
>TRBJ1-1|TRBV29-1
CSGAPGQGVDAFF